The 29 T cell receptor beta chains in this list originate from one sample, sequenced in a study of shared clonotypes between healthy human individuals (dated by TCRdb to the early 2020s). The protocol used for the library was the immunoSEQ multiplex PCR assay. This immuneACCESS table, as held by TCRdb, lists in-frame sequences with V and J called but not all clones. Of the missing ones, under half trace to an unresolved V gene in checked studies; the others have no known cause. Counted in this sample were around 1.9 million clones; under 95% of them appeared once. The ten largest clones add up to around 1.7% of the sample. CD8 naive samples were obtained by positive selection for CCR7 among CD45RO-negative cells, yielding a CD45RA+CCR7+ population from which TemRA cells were excluded. The sample comprised naive CD8+ T cells from PBMCs. The sample's cell subset or site label, in plain terms: CD45RA+CCR7+. The source of these receptors is a man aged 18-30 years in good health. Some clones in this sample may be carry-over from other donors' samples.

The V call is TRBV4-1, the J call TRBJ2-3, with D maybe TRBD1 (5 bases). The CDR3 totals 14 residues. V was pared by 1 base and J by 4 bases, with 9 bases between. The germline gives CDR1 MGHRA, CDR2 YSYEKL. CDR3 region: CASSQGTRADTQYF. CDR3 sequence (DNA): TGCGCCAGCAGCCAAGGGACACGTGCAGATACGCAGTATTTT.

This clone was counted between two and nine times. The chain couples TRBV6-6 to TRBJ1-1; D perhaps matches TRBD1 (5 bases). Per germline, CDR1 MNHNY and CDR2 SVGAGI (reference sequence). This CDR3 contains 13 residues. V lost 4 bases, J lost 0 bases, and 6 bases lay in between. The CDR3 spells CASSWTLNTEAFF. Here the CDR3 DNA reads TGTGCCAGCAGTTGGACACTGAACACTGAAGCTTTCTTT.

This clone was seen a few times. The V and J genes are TRBV28 and TRBJ1-1; 9 nucleotides align to TRBD1. Germline CDR1 MDHEN, CDR2 SYDVKM. J lost 6 bases, V lost 6 bases, and 8 bases had no gene match. The CDR3 contains 14 residues. Here the CDR3 reads CASREPGQGSEAFF. The CDR3 DNA sequence: TGTGCCAGCAGGGAGCCGGGACAGGGATCTGAAGCTTTCTTT.

The chain recombines TRBV4-1 with TRBJ2-3; the D is unclear. In germline, CDR1 is MGHRA, CDR2 YSYEKL. The CDR3 length is 16 residues. The V gene lost 1 base and the J gene lost 0 bases, with 11 bases spanning the gap. The DNA for the CDR3 is TGCGCCAGCAGCCAAGTTTCACACCCCAGCACAGATACGCAGTATTTT. Translation: CASSQVSHPSTDTQYF.

The chain links TRBV7-9 to TRBJ1-1; D possibly corresponds to TRBD1 (5 bases). Between the trimmed V and J ends, which lost 5 bases and 5 bases, there was a span of 15 bases. The CDR3 totals 14 residues. CDR1 and CDR2 (germline): SEHNR, FQNEAQ (reference sequence). The CDR3, as DNA: TGTGCCAGCAGCCCCCCGGGGCAAGGGACTGAAGCTTTCTTT. Translation: CASSPPGQGTEAFF.

The chain couples TRBV7-9 to TRBJ2-2, with 7 bases aligning to TRBD2. Germline lookup yields CDR1 SEHNR and CDR2 FQNEAQ (reference sequence). The CDR3 has 17 residues. V lost 5 bases, J lost 7 bases, and 16 bases stayed unmatched. CDR3 in DNA: TGTGCCAGCAGCCCCCTCGGGGGGTACCTGGGAGGCGGGGAGCTGTTTTTT. Encoded protein: CASSPLGGYLGGGELFF.

The rearrangement joins TRBV9 to TRBJ2-2; no reliable D call. This CDR3 has 12 amino acids. V lost 4 bases and J lost 9, with 10 bases in between. Germline CDR1 reads SGDLS; CDR2 reads YYNGEE. CDR3 sequence reads: CASSPRNRELFF. The CDR3 region has the DNA TGTGCCAGCAGCCCCAGGAACCGGGAGCTGTTTTTT.

The chain uses TRBV5-1 and TRBJ2-7; D may be TRBD1 or TRBD2 (5 bases each). Germline-derived CDR1 and CDR2 are SGHRS and YFSETQ. The CDR3 runs to 15 residues. V was trimmed by 3 bases and J by 4 bases, leaving 17 bases between them. The CDR3 DNA reads as TGCGCCAGCAGCTGGTCCCGGGACGGTAAATACGAGCAGTACTTC. Residues: CASSWSRDGKYEQYF.

V is TRBV4-1 and J is TRBJ2-2, with D possibly TRBD1 on 7 matching bases. Trimming stripped 4 bases from V and 0 bases from J, with 21 bases between. This CDR3 contains 19 residues. Per the germline V gene, CDR1 is MGHRA and CDR2 is YSYEKL. In DNA, the CDR3 is TGCGCCAGCAGCCCAGGGGGGTCTGGAGGGGTCCCGAACACCGGGGAGCTGTTTTTT. Encoded protein: CASSPGGSGGVPNTGELFF.

This rearrangement joins TRBV5-1 to TRBJ1-1; tentatively, D is TRBD1 (5 bases). Germline CDR1 and CDR2: SGHRS and YFSETQ. V was clipped by 4 bases and J by 0 bases, with 16 bases between them. This CDR3 contains 16 residues. The CDR3 region has the DNA TGCGCCAGCAGCCCCGTTCCGCCAGGGATGAACACTGAAGCTTTCTTT. As protein: CASSPVPPGMNTEAFF.

A remark on this clone: Other DNA sequences of this sample code for an identical CDR3. This chain joins TRBV11-2 and TRBJ2-7; TRBD1 or TRBD2 may be the D gene (5 bases each). Trimming cost V 2 bases and J 4 bases, with 9 bases left between them. Germline loops: CDR1 SGHAT, CDR2 FQNNGV. The CDR3 spans 13 residues. The CDR3 is CASSLSGGYEQYF. As DNA, the CDR3 is TGTGCCAGCAGCTTATCTGGGGGATACGAGCAGTACTTC.

This clone was counted once. The same CDR3 can be traced to other DNA sequences in this sample. The V gene is TRBV7-9, the J gene TRBJ2-3; D is unresolved. The CDR3 contains 13 residues. Trimming shortened V by 2 bases and J by 6 bases, and 9 bases separated the two germline ends. Germline lookup yields CDR1 SEHNR and CDR2 FQNEAQ (reference sequence). The CDR3: CASSLRGADTQYF. CDR3 nucleotide sequence: TGTGCCAGCAGCTTAAGAGGTGCGGATACGCAGTATTTT.

V is TRBV5-6 and J is TRBJ2-1; 7 bases agree with TRBD1. V lost 4 bases to trimming and J lost 0 bases; unmatched junction nucleotides: 4. The CDR3 is 15 amino acids. CDR1 is SGHDT and CDR2 is YYEEEE in the germline V gene. The chain's CDR3 is CASSLGQSSYNEQFF. CDR3 nucleotides: TGTGCCAGCAGCCTGGGACAGAGCTCCTACAATGAGCAGTTCTTC. Combining the CDR3 with reference TRBV5-6 and TRBJ2-1 gives the whole variable domain DAGVTQSPTHLIKTRGQQVTLRCSPKSGHDTVSWYQQALGQGPQFIFQYYEEEERQRGNFPDRFSGHQFPNYSSELNVNALLLGDSALYLCASSLGQSSYNEQFFGPGTRLTVL.

The V call is TRBV28, the J call TRBJ1-1; tentatively, D is TRBD1 (5 bases). Trimming shortened V by 6 bases and J by 10 bases, and 21 bases separated the two germline ends. The CDR3 is 14 residues long. Germline V gene sequence: CDR1 MDHEN, CDR2 SYDVKM. CDR3 nucleotides: TGTGCCAGCAGCCCCATATCAGGACGGGGCCTAGCTTTCTTT. This sequence encodes CASSPISGRGLAFF.

The rearrangement uses TRBV6-6 and TRBJ2-1; D possibly matches TRBD1 or TRBD2 (5 bases each). The germline V gene encodes CDR1 MNHNY and CDR2 SVGAGI (reference sequence). The CDR3 has 16 residues. Trimming left V 5 bases short and J 3 bases short, with 17 bases between. The DNA for the CDR3 is TGTGCCAGCAGTCCCGAGAGGGGAAAAGGCTACAATGAGCAGTTCTTC. This encodes CASSPERGKGYNEQFF.

The V gene is TRBV27, the J gene TRBJ2-1; D perhaps matches TRBD2 (5 bases). V lost 5 bases to trimming and J lost 3 bases, with 11 bases between them. The CDR3 has 14 amino acids. Germline-derived CDR1 and CDR2 are MNHEY and SMNVEV (reference sequence). The CDR3 region has the DNA TGTGCCAGCAGTCCTTTGGGAGTCTACAATGAGCAGTTCTTC. Protein product: CASSPLGVYNEQFF.

V and J are TRBV30 and TRBJ2-7, with TRBD2 matching 9 bases. CDR1 is GTSNPN and CDR2 is SVGIG in the germline V gene (reference sequence). After removal of 5 bases from V and 6 bases from J, the junction contained 2 bases not matched to a gene. The CDR3 is 11 amino acids. The CDR3 reads CAWSTSGEQYF. The DNA for the CDR3 is TGTGCCTGGTCGACTAGCGGCGAGCAGTACTTC.

The CDR3 is CASSPLQGARGWHEQYF. The DNA for the CDR3 is TGTGCCAGCAGTCCACTACAGGGGGCGCGTGGATGGCACGAGCAGTACTTC. This chain joins TRBV28 and TRBJ2-7, with 9 positions matching TRBD1. V shed 5 bases and J 5 bases; nucleotides not matched to a gene: 16. The germline V gene has CDR1 MDHEN and CDR2 SYDVKM. The CDR3 is 17 amino acids. The full variable domain, with the rest looked up from reference TRBV28 and TRBJ2-7, is DVKVTQSSRYLVKRTGEKVFLECVQDMDHENMFWYRQDPGLGLRLIYFSYDVKMKEKGDIPEGYSVSREKKERFSLILESASTNQTSMYLCASSPLQGARGWHEQYFGPGTRLTVT.

The CDR3 DNA sequence: TGTGCCAGCAGCCCGCGACCCCTTCCAGAACCCATTCAGTACTTC. Encoded protein: CASSPRPLPEPIQYF. This chain links TRBV5-4 with TRBJ2-4; D is unclear. CDR1 is SGHNT and CDR2 is YYREEE in the germline V gene (reference sequence). The V and J ends lost 4 bases and 9 bases respectively, with 20 bases between them. The CDR3 covers 15 residues.

V and J are TRBV6-1 and TRBJ2-1; D is possibly TRBD1 (6 bases). This CDR3 spans 15 amino acids. V was clipped by 6 bases and J by 4 bases, with 16 bases between them. Germline V gene data show CDR1 as MNHNS and CDR2 as SASEGT. CDR3 residues: CASRPAGASYNEQFF. The CDR3 coding sequence is TGTGCCAGCAGACCAGCAGGGGCGTCGTACAATGAGCAGTTCTTC.

The V gene is TRBV19, the J gene TRBJ2-1; D gene ambiguous. Per germline, CDR1 LNHDA and CDR2 SQIVND (reference sequence). CDR3 length: 16 amino acids. Trimming stripped 1 base from V and 1 base from J, with 11 bases between. CDR3 sequence: CASSIAVRESYNEQFF. The CDR3 DNA reads as TGTGCCAGTAGTATAGCAGTAAGGGAATCCTACAATGAGCAGTTCTTC.

This clone has just one count. The CDR3 sequence: CASSPRDRNEQFF. CDR3 sequence (DNA): TGTGCCAGCAGCCCCCGGGACCGCAATGAGCAGTTCTTC. The chain uses TRBV11-3 and TRBJ2-1; tentatively, D is TRBD1 or TRBD2 (5 bases each). Germline lookup yields CDR1 SGHNT and CDR2 YENEEA. CDR3 length: 13 residues. V lost 5 bases to trimming and J lost 6 bases, with 11 bases between them.

J is TRBJ2-1 and V is TRBV28; D remains ambiguous. CDR1 is MDHEN and CDR2 is SYDVKM in the germline V gene. The V and J ends lost 6 bases and 7 bases respectively, with 22 bases between them. The CDR3 has 16 residues. The CDR3 sequence: CASSPRNGIRQNEQFF. The DNA of the CDR3 is TGTGCCAGCAGCCCTCGAAATGGGATAAGGCAAAATGAGCAGTTCTTC. The whole variable domain, filled in from reference TRBV28 and TRBJ2-1, reads DVKVTQSSRYLVKRTGEKVFLECVQDMDHENMFWYRQDPGLGLRLIYFSYDVKMKEKGDIPEGYSVSREKKERFSLILESASTNQTSMYLCASSPRNGIRQNEQFFGPGTRLTVL.

The V call is TRBV11-2, the J call TRBJ2-3, with D possibly matching TRBD1 (6 bases). Between the trimmed V and J ends, which lost 8 bases and 2 bases, there was a span of 8 bases. Germline loops: CDR1 SGHAT, CDR2 FQNNGV. The CDR3 loop spans 12 amino acids. DNA for the CDR3: TGTGCCAGCGGACAGTACACAGATACGCAGTATTTT. Its protein product is CASGQYTDTQYF.

J is TRBJ2-1 and V is TRBV11-2; D is undetermined. The CDR3 runs to 16 residues. Per the germline V gene, CDR1 is SGHAT and CDR2 is FQNNGV. The V end was cut by 0 bases, the J end by 5 bases, with 14 bases between. CDR3 region: CASSLEIRVGHNEQFF. The CDR3 DNA is TGTGCCAGCAGCTTAGAGATCCGGGTCGGGCACAATGAGCAGTTCTTC.

This clone was observed a single time. The rearrangement uses TRBV6-6 and TRBJ1-1; the D gene is possibly TRBD1 (6 bases). V was cut by 0 bases and J by 2 bases, with 10 bases left in between. From germline, CDR1 is MNHNY and CDR2 SVGAGI (reference sequence). The CDR3 has 15 amino acids. In nucleotides, the CDR3 is TGTGCCAGCAGTTACTCAAAGGGGGGTAACACTGAAGCTTTCTTT. This codes for CASSYSKGGNTEAFF.

This clone was detected only a few times. The V gene is TRBV9, the J gene TRBJ1-1; 7 bases agree with TRBD1. The CDR3 spans 14 residues. V lost 0 bases to trimming and J lost 8 bases; unmatched junction nucleotides: 7. The germline gives CDR1 SGDLS, CDR2 YYNGEE. CDR3 sequence reads: CASSVAGTATEAFF. CDR3 bases: TGTGCCAGCAGCGTAGCAGGGACAGCTACCGAAGCTTTCTTT.

This chain connects TRBV10-3 to TRBJ1-3; TRBD1 aligns across 8 bases. CDR3 length equals 14 residues. V lost 4 bases and J lost 2; bases outside the gene matches: 1. Germline values: CDR1 ENHRY, CDR2 SYGVKD. The CDR3 loop is CAISGTGPGNTIYF. Written as DNA, the CDR3 is TGTGCCATCAGTGGGACAGGGCCTGGAAACACCATATATTTT.

The rearrangement links TRBV7-9 to TRBJ2-3; D possibly corresponds to TRBD1 (6 bases). This CDR3 region has 16 residues. Germline V gene lookup returns CDR1 SEHNR and CDR2 FQNEAQ (reference sequence). The V gene lost 1 base and the J gene lost 6 bases, with 17 bases spanning the gap. CDR3: CASSLGRDKRGDTQYF. CDR3 in DNA: TGTGCCAGCAGCTTAGGCCGGGACAAGAGAGGGGATACGCAGTATTTT.